This entry is about one TCR beta chain. Its antigen is not known. The sample holds other DNA sequences that translate to the same CDR3. The sample originates from a study of shared clonotypes between healthy human individuals. The study, taken as a whole, reports: Clonotypes shared by all four donors outscored non-shared clonotypes in generation probability. Since donors were few, the genetic and exposure-history diversity represented was limited.

Trimming pared 0 bases from V and 0 bases from J, leaving 8 bases between. The CDR3 spans 15 residues. Germline V gene data show CDR1 as SGHTA and CDR2 as FQGTGA. Libraries were prepared by immunoSEQ multiplex PCR; TCRdb keeps only in-frame clonotypes and omits some of them. Of fewer than 2.5 million clones in the sample, over 85% are singletons; the top ten hold 0.36%. The chain couples TRBV7-3 to TRBJ1-1, with D uncertain. Sequencing was carried out using naive CD4+ T cells from PBMCs. Subset here: CD45RA+ positively selected. This TCR was recovered from a man younger than 30 in good health. Some clones in this sample may be carry-over from other donors' samples. The CDR3 DNA follows: TGTGCCAGCAGCTTAACGGGCACTATGAACACTGAAGCTTTCTTT. Its protein is CASSLTGTMNTEAFF. The variable domain in full, completed from reference TRBV7-3 and TRBJ1-1, reads GAGVSQTPSNKVTEKGKYVELRCDPISGHTALYWYRQSLGQGPEFLIYFQGTGAADDSGLPNDRFFAVRPEGSVSTLKIQRTERGDSAVYLCASSLTGTMNTEAFFGQGTRLTVV.